A selection of T cell receptor beta chains follows, all from one sample in a study of cytomegalovirus exposure and HLA in healthy donors. Sequenced by immunoSEQ multiplex PCR; TCRdb stores in-frame clones only, minus some. Here the sample table reports more than 95,000 clones. The specimen was PBMCs. These receptor sequences come from a young man in good health and CMV-seronegative. CDR3s include the opening cysteine and the closing phenylalanine or tryptophan. D genes are given only for firm matches.

v_gene: TRBV19; len: 14; j_gene: TRBJ1-2; d_gene: NA; CDR3aa: CASSEHGSGYGYTF; CDR3nt: TGTGCCAGTAGTGAACATGGATCGGGCTATGGCTACACCTTC
v_gene: TRBV27; len: 15; j_gene: TRBJ2-7; d_gene: TRBD2; CDR3aa: CASSPIAGEDYEQYF; CDR3nt: TGTGCCAGCAGTCCGATAGCGGGAGAGGACTACGAGCAGTACTTC
v_gene: TRBV9; len: 16; j_gene: TRBJ2-1; d_gene: TRBD2; CDR3aa: CASSVEAGGTYNEQFF; CDR3nt: TGTGCCAGCAGCGTAGAGGCGGGGGGAACCTACAATGAGCAGTTCTTC
v_gene: TRBV7-9; len: 12; j_gene: TRBJ1-3; d_gene: NA; CDR3aa: CASSFRDSGIYF; CDR3nt: TGTGCCAGCAGCTTCCGAGACAGTGGCATATATTTT
v_gene: TRBV19; len: 16; j_gene: TRBJ1-5; d_gene: NA; CDR3aa: CASSIDRGPGQEPQHF; CDR3nt: TGTGCCAGTAGTATAGATCGCGGGCCGGGTCAGGAACCCCAGCATTTT
v_gene: TRBV19; len: 12; j_gene: TRBJ1-1; d_gene: NA; CDR3aa: CASSYRNTEAFF; CDR3nt: TGTGCCAGTTCTTATCGGAACACTGAAGCTTTCTTT
v_gene: TRBV7-9; len: 15; j_gene: TRBJ1-1; d_gene: NA; CDR3aa: CASSPRGEDQIEAFF; CDR3nt: TGTGCCAGCAGCCCCAGGGGCGAGGACCAGATTGAAGCTTTCTTT
v_gene: TRBV18; len: 15; j_gene: TRBJ2-7; d_gene: NA; CDR3aa: CASSPPDRSFGEQYF; CDR3nt: TGTGCCAGCTCACCACCGGACAGATCTTTCGGGGAGCAGTACTTC
v_gene: TRBV11-2; len: 17; j_gene: TRBJ1-2; d_gene: NA; CDR3aa: CASSLDLGTGVNYGYTF; CDR3nt: TGTGCCAGCAGCTTAGATCTGGGAACGGGGGTCAACTATGGCTACACCTTC
v_gene: TRBV7-2; len: 11; j_gene: TRBJ2-7; d_gene: NA; CDR3aa: CASSLEYEQYF; CDR3nt: TGTGCCAGCAGCCTTGAGTACGAGCAGTACTTC
v_gene: TRBV5-8; len: 15; j_gene: TRBJ1-1; d_gene: NA; CDR3aa: CASSLIQGIATEAFF; CDR3nt: TGTGCCAGCAGCTTAATCCAGGGTATTGCCACTGAAGCTTTCTTT
v_gene: TRBV19; len: 15; j_gene: TRBJ1-1; d_gene: TRBD1; CDR3aa: CASRTGQGRTTEAFF; CDR3nt: TGTGCCAGTAGAACCGGACAGGGGAGGACCACTGAAGCTTTCTTT
v_gene: TRBV5-6; len: 13; j_gene: TRBJ1-2; d_gene: NA; CDR3aa: CAGSLQGGYGYTF; CDR3nt: TGTGCCGGCAGCTTGCAGGGCGGCTATGGCTACACCTTC
v_gene: TRBV6-6; len: 14; j_gene: TRBJ2-5; d_gene: TRBD2; CDR3aa: CASSYPGGGETQYF; CDR3nt: TGTGCCAGCAGTTACCCGGGGGGGGGAGAGACCCAGTACTTC
v_gene: TRBV29-1; len: 16; j_gene: TRBJ2-6; d_gene: NA; CDR3aa: CSVESQVSSGANVLTF; CDR3nt: TGCAGCGTTGAGTCGCAGGTCTCCTCTGGGGCCAACGTCCTGACTTTC
v_gene: TRBV19; len: 13; j_gene: TRBJ1-2; d_gene: TRBD1; CDR3aa: CASSSDRVDGYTF; CDR3nt: TGTGCCAGTAGTTCGGACAGGGTGGATGGCTACACCTTC
v_gene: TRBV28; len: 14; j_gene: TRBJ1-1; d_gene: TRBD1; CDR3aa: CASSLTGGNTEAFF; CDR3nt: TGTGCCAGCAGCCTGACAGGGGGAAACACTGAAGCTTTCTTT
v_gene: TRBV27; len: 15; j_gene: TRBJ2-1; d_gene: NA; CDR3aa: CASSLGGTSYNEQFF; CDR3nt: TGTGCCAGCAGTTTAGGAGGGACCTCCTACAATGAGCAGTTCTTC
v_gene: TRBV30; len: 11; j_gene: TRBJ1-1; d_gene: NA; CDR3aa: CAWRGLGEAFF; CDR3nt: TGTGCCTGGAGGGGGCTTGGGGAAGCTTTCTTT
v_gene: TRBV5-4; len: 15; j_gene: TRBJ1-2; d_gene: NA; CDR3aa: CASSHTRDNVLSSTF; CDR3nt: TGTGCCAGCAGCCACACCCGGGACAACGTTCTTTCCTCCACCTTC
v_gene: TRBV6-5; len: 12; j_gene: TRBJ2-1; d_gene: NA; CDR3aa: CASSPLAGEQFF; CDR3nt: TGTGCCAGCAGTCCGCTAGCTGGTGAGCAGTTCTTC
v_gene: TRBV20-1; len: 11; j_gene: TRBJ1-2; d_gene: NA; CDR3aa: CSTGSSYGYTF; CDR3nt: TGCAGTACCGGTTCCTCATATGGCTACACCTTC
v_gene: TRBV29-1; len: 15; j_gene: TRBJ2-1; d_gene: NA; CDR3aa: CSVAVRDITYNEQFF; CDR3nt: TGCAGCGTTGCTGTCCGGGACATCACCTACAATGAGCAGTTCTTC
v_gene: TRBV28; len: 15; j_gene: TRBJ1-5; d_gene: NA; CDR3aa: CASSLSAGDLRPQHF; CDR3nt: TGTGCCAGCAGTTTATCCGCAGGGGACCTGAGGCCCCAGCATTTT
v_gene: TRBV11-2; len: 17; j_gene: TRBJ1-1; d_gene: TRBD1; CDR3aa: CASSFVQGAGMNTEAFF; CDR3nt: TGTGCCAGCAGCTTTGTGCAGGGGGCGGGAATGAACACTGAAGCTTTCTTT
v_gene: TRBV7-2; len: 14; j_gene: TRBJ2-1; d_gene: NA; CDR3aa: CASSQYGTHNEQFF; CDR3nt: TGTGCCAGCAGTCAATACGGGACTCACAATGAGCAGTTCTTC
v_gene: TRBV27; len: 15; j_gene: TRBJ2-2; d_gene: TRBD2; CDR3aa: CASSGLAGEGGELFF; CDR3nt: TGTGCCAGCAGCGGACTAGCGGGAGAGGGCGGGGAGCTGTTTTTT
v_gene: TRBV7-9; len: 13; j_gene: TRBJ2-2; d_gene: NA; CDR3aa: CASLRENTGELFF; CDR3nt: TGTGCCAGCCTGCGGGAGAACACCGGGGAGCTGTTTTTT
v_gene: TRBV2; len: 15; j_gene: TRBJ2-3; d_gene: TRBD1; CDR3aa: CASRRTGFLTDTQYF; CDR3nt: TGTGCCAGCAGGAGGACAGGGTTCCTCACAGATACGCAGTATTTT
v_gene: TRBV28; len: 19; j_gene: TRBJ1-5; d_gene: NA; CDR3aa: CASLPGGVSLSYSNQPQHF; CDR3nt: TGTGCCAGCCTTCCGGGGGGCGTCTCCCTCTCTTATAGCAATCAGCCCCAGCATTTT
v_gene: TRBV10-1; len: 15; j_gene: TRBJ2-3; d_gene: NA; CDR3aa: CASSSLRPGTDTQYF; CDR3nt: TGCGCCAGCAGTTCCTTGAGGCCCGGCACAGATACGCAGTATTTT
v_gene: TRBV6-6; len: 15; j_gene: TRBJ1-2; d_gene: NA; CDR3aa: CASTQGLLGNYGYTF; CDR3nt: TGTGCCAGCACCCAGGGACTCCTGGGAAACTATGGCTACACCTTC
v_gene: TRBV27; len: 14; j_gene: TRBJ1-3; d_gene: TRBD1; CDR3aa: CASAPRGLGNTIYF; CDR3nt: TGTGCCAGCGCCCCCAGGGGGTTGGGAAACACCATATATTTT
v_gene: TRBV19; len: 14; j_gene: TRBJ2-7; d_gene: NA; CDR3aa: CASSTSTSSDEQYF; CDR3nt: TGTGCCAGTAGTACCTCGACTAGTTCCGACGAGCAGTACTTC
v_gene: TRBV28; len: 14; j_gene: TRBJ1-1; d_gene: NA; CDR3aa: CASSPTEMNTEAFF; CDR3nt: TGTGCCAGCAGCCCTACCGAGATGAACACTGAAGCTTTCTTT
v_gene: TRBV10-3; len: 16; j_gene: TRBJ2-5; d_gene: TRBD2; CDR3aa: CAISTTSEEDQETQYF; CDR3nt: TGTGCCATCAGTACGACTAGCGAAGAGGACCAAGAGACCCAGTACTTC
v_gene: TRBV10-3; len: 19; j_gene: TRBJ2-3; d_gene: NA; CDR3aa: CAISDPLSTLRGSTDTQYF; CDR3nt: TGTGCCATCAGTGACCCACTCTCGACCCTTCGGGGATCCACAGATACGCAGTATTTT
v_gene: TRBV7-9; len: 14; j_gene: TRBJ1-6; d_gene: TRBD1; CDR3aa: CASSTDRGKSPLHF; CDR3nt: TGTGCCAGCAGCACGGACAGGGGTAAATCACCCCTCCACTTT
v_gene: TRBV18; len: 15; j_gene: TRBJ1-5; d_gene: NA; CDR3aa: CASSRNTQGSQPQHF; CDR3nt: TGTGCCAGCTCACGAAATACGCAGGGGAGTCAGCCCCAGCATTTT
v_gene: TRBV27; len: 14; j_gene: TRBJ2-7; d_gene: TRBD2; CDR3aa: CASSSQRERYEQYF; CDR3nt: TGTGCCAGCAGTTCCCAGCGGGAGCGGTACGAGCAGTACTTC
v_gene: TRBV30; len: 14; j_gene: TRBJ1-4; d_gene: NA; CDR3aa: CAWSVNRANEKLFF; CDR3nt: TGTGCCTGGAGTGTAAACAGAGCTAATGAAAAACTGTTTTTT
v_gene: TRBV19; len: 13; j_gene: TRBJ2-7; d_gene: TRBD2; CDR3aa: CASSRGSGYEQYF; CDR3nt: TGTGCCAGTAGTCGCGGGAGCGGGTACGAGCAGTACTTC
v_gene: TRBV7-9; len: 16; j_gene: TRBJ2-5; d_gene: TRBD1; CDR3aa: CASSSDRGHHRETQYF; CDR3nt: TGTGCCAGCAGCTCGGACAGGGGGCATCATCGAGAGACCCAGTACTTC
v_gene: TRBV6-6; len: 14; j_gene: TRBJ1-5; d_gene: NA; CDR3aa: CASSYSRGSWPQHF; CDR3nt: TGTGCCAGCAGTTACTCGAGAGGCTCGTGGCCCCAGCATTTT
v_gene: TRBV5-8; len: 14; j_gene: TRBJ1-1; d_gene: NA; CDR3aa: CASSSYRRNTEAFF; CDR3nt: TGTGCCAGCAGCAGCTACAGGAGAAACACTGAAGCTTTCTTT